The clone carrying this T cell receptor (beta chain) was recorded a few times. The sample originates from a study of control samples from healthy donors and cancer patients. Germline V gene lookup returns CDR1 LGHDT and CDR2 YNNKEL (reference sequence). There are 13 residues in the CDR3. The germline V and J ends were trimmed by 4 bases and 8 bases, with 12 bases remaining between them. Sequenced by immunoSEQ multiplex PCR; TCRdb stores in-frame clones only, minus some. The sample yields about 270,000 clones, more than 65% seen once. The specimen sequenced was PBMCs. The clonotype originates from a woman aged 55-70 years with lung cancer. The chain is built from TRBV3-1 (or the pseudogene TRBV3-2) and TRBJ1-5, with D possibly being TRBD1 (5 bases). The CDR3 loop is CASSLRVNEPQHF. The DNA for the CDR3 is TGTGCCAGCAGCCTCAGGGTAAATGAGCCCCAGCATTTT.